Below, 4 T cell receptor beta chains from the same sample are listed, as sequenced in a study of T cell responses to AZD1222 COVID-19 vaccine. Sequenced by immunoSEQ multiplex PCR; TCRdb stores in-frame clones only, minus some. The repertoire consists of roughly 150,000 clones, with around 85% occurring once and the leading ten covering under 9.5%. The source was peripheral blood, collected on day 0 of AZD1222 vaccination. These receptors originate from an adult in good health.

The chain combines TRBV6-1 with TRBJ1-1; D may be TRBD1 (5 bases). CDR3 length: 11 residues. The V end lost 3 bases, the J end lost 10 bases, and 9 bases lay between the germline ends. Germline V gene lookup returns CDR1 MNHNS and CDR2 SASEGT. CDR3 DNA: TGTGCCAGCAGTGACAGGGAGCGAGCTTTCTTT. As protein: CASSDRERAFF.

This chain joins TRBV5-4 and TRBJ2-3; perhaps D is TRBD1 or TRBD2 (6 bases each). In germline, CDR1 is SGHNT, CDR2 YYREEE (reference sequence). V gave up 4 bases and J gave up 0 bases, with 12 bases separating them. The CDR3 totals 15 residues. CDR3 DNA: TGTGCCAGCAGCCGGGGGCAGGGGAGCACAGATACGCAGTATTTT. Its translation is CASSRGQGSTDTQYF.

In this sample, this clone turned up once. The V gene is TRBV15, the J gene TRBJ2-7; 12 bases are shared with TRBD2. The ends lost 3 bases at V and 3 bases at J; junction bases unmatched: 0. The CDR3 sequence is 14 residues long. The germline gives CDR1 LNHNV, CDR2 YYDKDF (reference sequence). In DNA, the CDR3 is TGTGCCACCAGCAGGGGACTAGCGGGCTACGAGCAGTACTTC. Amino acids: CATSRGLAGYEQYF.

The chain links TRBV3-1 (or the pseudogene TRBV3-2) to TRBJ1-4, with D unresolved. The germline V gene has CDR1 LGHDT and CDR2 YNNKEL (reference sequence). V dropped 1 base and J dropped 8 bases, with 8 bases sitting between them. The CDR3 is 13 residues long. This CDR3 reads CASSQVPSEKLFF. The CDR3 DNA reads as TGTGCCAGCAGCCAAGTCCCGAGCGAAAAACTGTTTTTT.